A single sample is the source of the 25 T cell receptor beta chains below, sequenced in a study of T-cell reconstitution after alpha-beta-depleted transplantation in children. Unique molecular identifiers tagged the TCRbeta library. TCRdb re-derived calls from the PCR reads in MiXCR, one entry per CDR3 protein. The sample includes approximately 230,000 distinct CDR3 sequences, under 30% of them seen just once. The specimen was PBMCs, mostly from graft donor cells, collected 360 days after TCRalphabeta/CD19-depleted stem cell transplant. The receptor source for this set is a female patient under 10 years old who had a stem cell transplant for congenital amegakaryocytic thrombocytopenia, so the T cells may come from the graft donor.

This clonotype was detected only a few times. The chain has TRBV20-1 and TRBJ2-3; D may be TRBD2 (6 bases). The CDR3 totals 15 residues. The V end was cut by 8 bases, the J end by 3 bases, with 21 bases between. In germline, CDR1 is DFQATT, CDR2 SNEGSKA (reference sequence). CDR3 region: CSTRAPGVATDTQYF. The DNA of the CDR3 is TGCAGTACCAGGGCCCCGGGAGTGGCGACAGATACGCAGTATTTT.

This clonotype is a singleton in its sample. V is TRBV12-3 or TRBV12-4 and J is TRBJ2-6; D remains unclear. V lost 5 bases to trimming and J lost 0 bases, with 17 bases between them. The CDR3 contains 18 residues. The CDR3 DNA sequence: TGTGCCAGCAGTCGTGTTGTGTATTACTCCTCTGGGGCCAACGTCCTGACTTTC. Translating gives CASSRVVYYSSGANVLTF.

The V call is TRBV19, the J call TRBJ2-2; 12 positions agree with TRBD2. The CDR3 totals 16 residues. The junction had 5 bases not matched to a gene; V was cut back by 5 bases and J by 4 bases. Germline CDR1 and CDR2: LNHDA and SQIVND (reference sequence). Here the CDR3 DNA reads TGTGCCAGTAGTTTAAGGACTAGCGGGATCACCGGGGAGCTGTTTTTT. This codes for CASSLRTSGITGELFF.

The gene calls are TRBV5-1 and TRBJ2-6, with D perhaps TRBD1 (6 bases). The V end was cut by 4 bases, the J end by 2 bases, with 10 bases between. This CDR3 contains 15 residues. Germline CDR1 is SGHRS and CDR2 is YFSETQ. CDR3 coding DNA: TGCGCCAGCAGCCCGGGACATCCTGGGGCCAACGTCCTGACTTTC. Its translation: CASSPGHPGANVLTF.

This clonotype showed up just a few times. The chain combines TRBV7-2 with TRBJ1-5; 7 bases align to TRBD1. This CDR3 is 15 amino acids long. J lost 6 bases, V lost 0 bases, and 5 bases had no gene match. Germline V CDR1 and CDR2: SGHTA, FQGNSA. The CDR3 sequence: CASSLAKGGTQPQHF. The CDR3 nucleotides are TGTGCCAGCAGCTTAGCGAAAGGGGGCACTCAGCCCCAGCATTTT.

A few counts support this clonotype. The J gene is TRBJ2-5, the V gene TRBV20-1, with D unresolved. V lost 8 bases and J lost 3, with 13 bases in between. Looked up from germline, CDR1 is DFQATT and CDR2 is SNEGSKA (reference sequence). The CDR3 runs to 12 residues. The CDR3 region has the DNA TGCAGTCCCAAGGACCCGAAAGAGACCCAGTACTTC. This translates into CSPKDPKETQYF.

This clonotype was observed many times. The chain recombines TRBV4-1 with TRBJ1-4; weak D call: TRBD1 (6 bases). The germline V gene encodes CDR1 MGHRA and CDR2 YSYEKL. The CDR3 loop spans 13 amino acids. The V gene lost 4 bases and the J gene lost 8 bases, with 11 bases spanning the gap. The CDR3 DNA reads as TGCGCCAGCAGCCTAAGACAGGTCGAAAAACTGTTTTTT. Translated, it gives CASSLRQVEKLFF.

This chain uses TRBV20-1 with TRBJ2-3, with TRBD2 as a possible D gene (6 bases). This CDR3 contains 15 residues. The germline CDR1 and CDR2 sequences are DFQATT and SNEGSKA (reference sequence). V was pared by 5 bases and J by 4 bases, with 19 bases between. As DNA, the CDR3 is TGCAGTGCTCCTCAGCGGAGACTAGGGGCAGATACGCAGTATTTT. This codes for CSAPQRRLGADTQYF.

This sequence joins TRBV25-1 and TRBJ2-4; D is uncertain. The CDR3 length is 14 residues. Germline-derived CDR1 and CDR2 are MGHDK and SYGVNS. The germline V and J ends were trimmed by 3 bases and 0 bases, with 6 bases remaining between them. DNA of the CDR3: TGTGCCAGCAGTGAGAGTCTAGCCAAAAACATTCAGTACTTC. Translating it yields CASSESLAKNIQYF.

This clonotype was detected a few times. The rearrangement links TRBV4-2 to TRBJ2-1, with unresolved D. Looked up from germline, CDR1 is LGHNA and CDR2 is YNFKEQ. Trimming removed 2 bases from V and 8 bases from J, with 10 bases in between. The CDR3 totals 13 residues. The CDR3 DNA sequence: TGTGCCAGCAGCCAATTTAGTGAGGATGAGCAGTTCTTC. Protein: CASSQFSEDEQFF.

This clonotype came up a few times. The chain employs TRBV6-6 and TRBJ1-1; TRBD1 is a possible D gene (6 bases). Trimming cost V 5 bases and J 1 base, with 8 bases left between them. There are 13 residues in the CDR3. Germline V gene data show CDR1 as MNHNY and CDR2 as SVGAGI (reference sequence). CDR3 nucleotides: TGTGCCAGCAGTACAGGGCAGAACACTGAAGCTTTCTTT. Translated: CASSTGQNTEAFF.

V and J are TRBV13 and TRBJ1-4; weak D call: TRBD1 (5 bases). The germline V gene has CDR1 PRHDT and CDR2 FYEKMQ (reference sequence). This CDR3 region has 16 residues. Deletions cut 5 bases from V and 3 bases from J, with 16 bases between. The CDR3 bases are TGTGCCAGCAGCGACAGACCGGGGACCCCTAATGAAAAACTGTTTTTT. As protein: CASSDRPGTPNEKLFF.

The chain has TRBV10-3 and TRBJ2-1; 14 bases are shared with TRBD2. After removal of 0 bases from V and 7 bases from J, the junction contained 5 bases not matched to a gene. This CDR3 region has 17 residues. In germline, CDR1 is ENHRY, CDR2 SYGVKD. The DNA for the CDR3 is TGTGCCATCAGTGAGTCTGTGGGACTAGCGGGAGATAATGAGCAGTTCTTC. Translating gives CAISESVGLAGDNEQFF.

The CDR3 nucleotides read TGCAGTGCTAGGAGATTTAGCACAGATACGCAGTATTTT. Amino acid sequence: CSARRFSTDTQYF. This rearrangement joins TRBV20-1 to TRBJ2-3; D gene unclear. The CDR3 is made up of 13 amino acids. V was clipped by 3 bases and J by 0 bases, with 7 bases between them. Germline V gene lookup returns CDR1 DFQATT and CDR2 SNEGSKA (reference sequence).

The chain couples TRBV5-5 to TRBJ2-5; D is undetermined. Trimming cost V 4 bases and J 7 bases, with 14 bases left between them. This CDR3 has 13 residues. CDR1 and CDR2 from the germline V gene are SGHKS and YYEKEE (reference sequence). Written as DNA, the CDR3 is TGTGCCAGCAGCCAAAACCTGGTGGGGACCCAGTACTTC. It specifies CASSQNLVGTQYF.

This sequence joins TRBV20-1 and TRBJ2-5, with 7 bases matching TRBD1. CDR1 is DFQATT, CDR2 SNEGSKA, per germline (reference sequence). The ends lost 5 bases at V and 5 bases at J; junction bases unmatched: 11. The CDR3 loop spans 14 amino acids. The CDR3 coding sequence is TGCAGTGCTTCCTCGGTAGGGGGCTGGGAGACCCAGTACTTC. Amino acid sequence: CSASSVGGWETQYF.

This clonotype occurred many times. The chain uses TRBV12-3 or TRBV12-4 and TRBJ2-1; D possibly corresponds to TRBD1 (6 bases). The V and J ends lost 6 bases and 6 bases respectively, with 12 bases between them. CDR3 length equals 13 residues. CDR3 nucleotide sequence: TGTGCCAGCAGCCTGGACAGTTTCAATGAGCAGTTCTTC. It encodes CASSLDSFNEQFF.

This chain links TRBV4-1 with TRBJ1-5, with TRBD1 matching 8 bases. Germline loops: CDR1 MGHRA, CDR2 YSYEKL. The V and J ends lost 2 bases and 0 bases, in that order; junction bases with no gene match: 9. The CDR3 is 18 amino acids. The CDR3 nucleotides read TGCGCCAGCAGCCAATGGCACAGGGGGGCCTATAGCAATCAGCCCCAGCATTTT. Protein product: CASSQWHRGAYSNQPQHF.

The chain combines TRBV28 with TRBJ2-3, with 8 bases that match TRBD2. CDR1 and CDR2 (germline): MDHEN, SYDVKM. The V segment lost 5 bases and the J segment 11 bases; nucleotides outside the gene matches: 12. This CDR3 is built from 14 residues. CDR3 region: CASSILIREGGQYF. In nucleotides, the CDR3 is TGTGCCAGCAGTATCCTTATCCGGGAGGGGGGGCAGTATTTT.

A few counts support this clonotype. The chain links TRBV10-3 to TRBJ2-6; TRBD2 is a possible D gene (5 bases). This CDR3 spans 18 amino acids. Germline CDR1 reads ENHRY; CDR2 reads SYGVKD. V was shortened by 2 bases and J by 0 bases, with 14 bases between the two germline ends. Here the CDR3 reads CAISERGGYHSGANVLTF. CDR3 DNA: TGTGCCATCAGTGAGAGAGGAGGATACCACTCTGGGGCCAACGTCCTGACTTTC.

The chain is built from TRBV5-1 and TRBJ2-1; TRBD1 agrees at 7 bases. In germline, CDR1 is SGHRS, CDR2 YFSETQ. Unmatched junction bases numbered 9, after V lost 5 bases and J lost 1 base. CDR3 size: 16 residues. For the CDR3, the DNA is TGCGCCAGCAGAAAGACCGGGACAGCGTCCTACAATGAGCAGTTCTTC. Its translation is CASRKTGTASYNEQFF.

This clonotype was recorded a few times. This chain joins TRBV5-1 and TRBJ2-1; TRBD2 matches 8 bases. The trim removed 5 bases at V and 6 bases at J, leaving 7 bases unmatched. CDR3 length: 14 residues. CDR1 SGHRS and CDR2 YFSETQ come from the germline V gene. This CDR3 is CASRPLAGINEQFF. CDR3 sequence (DNA): TGCGCCAGCAGGCCCCTAGCGGGCATCAATGAGCAGTTCTTC.

Ten or more counts support this clonotype. The rearrangement links TRBV28 to TRBJ1-5; D remains ambiguous. V was pared by 3 bases and J by 2 bases, with 2 bases between. Per the germline V gene, CDR1 is MDHEN and CDR2 is SYDVKM. The CDR3 is made up of 12 amino acids. CDR3 in DNA: TGTGCCAGCAGTTTGGGCAATCAGCCCCAGCATTTT. Translated, it gives CASSLGNQPQHF.

This clonotype has just a few counts. The chain uses TRBV12-3 or TRBV12-4 and TRBJ1-5; D gene ambiguous. This CDR3 contains 14 residues. The germline V and J ends were trimmed by 3 bases and 4 bases, with 10 bases remaining between them. The CDR3 sequence is CASSFIGNNQPQHF. The CDR3 DNA sequence: TGTGCCAGCAGTTTCATCGGGAATAATCAGCCCCAGCATTTT.

In this sample, this clonotype turned up a few times. The chain carries TRBV28 and TRBJ1-5; D not certain. Germline assignment: CDR1 MDHEN and CDR2 SYDVKM. The CDR3 is 13 amino acids. With 6 bases removed from V and 7 bases from J, the gap between germline ends came to 13 bases. CDR3 DNA: TGTGCCAGCAGCCCTCTTGGGGTCCAGCCCCAGCATTTT. This encodes CASSPLGVQPQHF.